This TCR beta chain was obtained from a study of blood T cell repertoires in COVID-19. On the study more broadly: PBMCs, B-cell-depleted T cells, or T cells provided the cDNA or gDNA that made up the material.

This CDR3 is built from 10 residues. The germline V gene has CDR1 MDHEN and CDR2 SYDVKM. The germline V and J ends were trimmed by 5 bases and 7 bases, with 5 bases remaining between them. Using immunoSEQ multiplex PCR, the repertoire was profiled, and TCRdb retains in-frame clones only, with some absent. The table lists about 69,000 clones, roughly 80% of them singletons. Sequences were obtained from peripheral blood. The sequence derives from a woman of 80 years or more with acute or convalescent COVID-19. This rearrangement joins TRBV28 to TRBJ1-2, with no clear D. As DNA, the CDR3 is TGTGCCAGCAGTCGCGCTGGCTACACCTTC. It translates to CASSRAGYTF.